Listed below are T cell receptor beta chains from one sample, sequenced in a study of blood T cells in healthy people across ages. A single record per CDR3 protein comes from TCRdb applying MiXCR to the 5' RACE reads. Among around 690,000 distinct CDR3 sequences listed, roughly 50% were seen once. The sample was blood. Receptors were obtained from a man between 60 and 75 years old in good health. Both conserved end residues are part of each CDR3. The D gene is left open where the match is weak. Size tells how often a clone was seen (once, few, many) or the class of an expanded clone, and some rows leave it out.

v_gene	d_gene	j_gene	abundance	CDR3aa	CDR3nt
TRBV15	.	TRBJ2-7	.	CATSRGPGEASYEQYF	TGTGCCACCAGCAGAGGGCCGGGGGAGGCATCCTACGAGCAGTACTTC
TRBV6-1	.	TRBJ1-5	.	CASRLGWGDTGVLPQHF	TGTGCCAGCAGGCTTGGGTGGGGAGACACGGGTGTGCTGCCCCAGCATTTT
TRBV28	TRBD1	TRBJ1-2	.	CASSFQGAHGYTF	TGTGCCAGCAGTTTCCAGGGGGCGCATGGCTACACCTTC
TRBV10-2	.	TRBJ2-7	few	CASSEVRWHEQYF	TGCGCCAGCAGTGAGGTTCGTTGGCACGAGCAGTACTTC
TRBV20-1	TRBD1	TRBJ2-5	few	CSAAGTGGPETQYF	TGCAGTGCAGCCGGGACAGGGGGCCCAGAGACCCAGTACTTC
TRBV20-1	.	TRBJ2-5	.	CSAPKGRGYQETQYF	TGCAGTGCCCCGAAGGGGCGGGGCTACCAAGAGACCCAGTACTTC
TRBV7-7	TRBD1	TRBJ2-7	.	CASSADRASEQYF	TGTGCCAGCAGCGCAGACAGGGCGAGCGAGCAGTACTTC
TRBV3-1	TRBD2	TRBJ2-5	.	CASRTSVQETQYF	TGTGCCAGCCGGACTAGCGTCCAAGAGACCCAGTACTTC
TRBV11-2	.	TRBJ2-1	.	CASSLDRQSNEQFF	TGTGCCAGCAGCTTAGATCGGCAGAGCAATGAGCAGTTCTTC
TRBV3-1	.	TRBJ2-7	.	CASSHSGGGGLAPYEQYF	TGTGCCAGCAGCCACTCAGGGGGCGGGGGGCTAGCGCCCTACGAGCAGTACTTC
TRBV20-1	.	TRBJ2-1	.	CSARAPGHSYNEQFF	TGCAGTGCTAGAGCGCCGGGACATTCCTACAATGAGCAGTTCTTC
TRBV11-2	.	TRBJ2-5	few	CASSFTGGRKETQYF	TGTGCCAGCAGCTTTACCGGGGGTCGAAAAGAGACCCAGTACTTC
TRBV27	.	TRBJ2-6	.	CASSLGLPRGANVLTF	TGTGCCAGCAGTTTAGGGCTACCCCGGGGGGCCAACGTCCTGACTTTC
TRBV3-1	TRBD1	TRBJ2-7	.	CASSQEPGTDHEQYF	TGTGCCAGCAGCCAAGAGCCCGGGACAGACCACGAGCAGTACTTC
TRBV2	TRBD2	TRBJ2-5	.	CASSEVGGAAETQYF	TGTGCCAGCAGTGAGGTCGGGGGGGCGGCGGAGACCCAGTACTTC
TRBV10-3	TRBD2	TRBJ2-3	.	CAISEYLGGTSTGTQYF	TGTGCCATCAGTGAGTACCTCGGCGGGACTAGCACAGGTACGCAGTATTTT
TRBV2	.	TRBJ2-7	.	CASNTRPRAYEQYF	TGTGCCAGCAATACCCGGCCAAGAGCATACGAGCAGTACTTC
TRBV5-1	.	TRBJ2-7	.	CASSSGRLRDEQYF	TGCGCCAGCAGCTCCGGACGTCTCCGGGACGAGCAGTACTTC
TRBV3-1	TRBD2	TRBJ2-3	once	CASSQDASGGATDTQYF	TGTGCCAGCAGCCAAGACGCTAGCGGGGGGGCAACAGATACGCAGTATTTT
TRBV20-1	.	TRBJ1-5	.	CSAYSGGRNQPQHF	TGCAGTGCTTATTCGGGGGGTCGCAATCAGCCCCAGCATTTT
TRBV5-1	TRBD1	TRBJ2-1	.	CASSPPRQGAIHNEQFF	TGCGCCAGCAGCCCCCCCCGACAGGGGGCAATACACAATGAGCAGTTCTTC
TRBV2	.	TRBJ2-1	.	CASSEAGASSYNEQFF	TGTGCCAGCAGTGAAGCGGGGGCCAGCTCCTACAATGAGCAGTTCTTC
TRBV2	.	TRBJ2-7	.	CASSEEGGIYEQYF	TGTGCCAGCAGTGAAGAAGGGGGAATCTACGAGCAGTACTTC